This TCR beta chain was documented in a study of control samples from healthy donors and cancer patients. The CDR3 consists of 17 residues. V lost 0 bases and J lost 5; bases outside the gene matches: 11. Germline CDR1 is MGHRA and CDR2 is YSYEKL. Method: immunoSEQ multiplex PCR; TCRdb's copy keeps in-frame clones and lacks some. The profile covers about 85,000 clones, with approximately 90% appearing a single time and more than 3.5% taken by the ten largest. The source is a woman aged 18-30 years in good health. Sequencing was performed on blood. The chain couples TRBV4-1 to TRBJ2-5; 8 nucleotides align to TRBD2. CDR3 residues: CASSQDIGAGARETQYF. DNA for the CDR3: TGCGCCAGCAGCCAAGATATTGGAGCGGGGGCAAGGGAGACCCAGTACTTC.